This T cell receptor (beta chain) is drawn from a study of cytomegalovirus exposure and HLA in healthy donors. General study points: Reports described diagnosis of cytomegalovirus status by the classifier as highly specific and sensitive.

For this clone: Its antigen is not known.

Sequencing was performed with immunoSEQ multiplex PCR; in TCRdb, only in-frame clones are kept and a portion is missing. The repertoire has under 250,000 clones, 75% to 95% of them found once; the top ten carry 1.1%. V shed 3 bases, J shed 9 bases, and the junction held 7 bases outside the gene matches. From germline, CDR1 is MNHNY and CDR2 SVGAGI (reference sequence). This CDR3 has 15 residues. This clonotype was sampled from a woman in her late teens or twenties in good health and CMV-seronegative. The gene calls are TRBV6-6 and TRBJ2-1; 11 nucleotides line up with TRBD2. The sample was PBMCs. This chain's CDR3 is CASSYGLAGPFEQFF. The CDR3 DNA is TGTGCCAGCAGTTATGGACTAGCGGGCCCCTTTGAGCAGTTCTTC.